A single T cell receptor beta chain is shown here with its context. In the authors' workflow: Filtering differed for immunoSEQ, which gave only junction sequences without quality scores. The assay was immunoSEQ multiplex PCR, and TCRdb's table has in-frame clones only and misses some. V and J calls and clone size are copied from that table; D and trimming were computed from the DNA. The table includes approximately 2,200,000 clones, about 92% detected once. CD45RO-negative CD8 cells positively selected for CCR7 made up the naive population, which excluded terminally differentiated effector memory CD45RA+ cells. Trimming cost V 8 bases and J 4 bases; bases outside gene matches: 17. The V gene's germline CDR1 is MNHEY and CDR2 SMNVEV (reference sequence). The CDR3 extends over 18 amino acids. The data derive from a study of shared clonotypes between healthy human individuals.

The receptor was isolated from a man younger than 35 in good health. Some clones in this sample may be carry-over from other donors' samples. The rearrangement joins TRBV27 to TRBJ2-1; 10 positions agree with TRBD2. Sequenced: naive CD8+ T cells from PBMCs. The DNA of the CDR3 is TGTGCCAGCTCCTCCCCGGGGCTAGCGGGAGCAGCGTACAATGAGCAGTTCTTC. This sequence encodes CASSSPGLAGAAYNEQFF.